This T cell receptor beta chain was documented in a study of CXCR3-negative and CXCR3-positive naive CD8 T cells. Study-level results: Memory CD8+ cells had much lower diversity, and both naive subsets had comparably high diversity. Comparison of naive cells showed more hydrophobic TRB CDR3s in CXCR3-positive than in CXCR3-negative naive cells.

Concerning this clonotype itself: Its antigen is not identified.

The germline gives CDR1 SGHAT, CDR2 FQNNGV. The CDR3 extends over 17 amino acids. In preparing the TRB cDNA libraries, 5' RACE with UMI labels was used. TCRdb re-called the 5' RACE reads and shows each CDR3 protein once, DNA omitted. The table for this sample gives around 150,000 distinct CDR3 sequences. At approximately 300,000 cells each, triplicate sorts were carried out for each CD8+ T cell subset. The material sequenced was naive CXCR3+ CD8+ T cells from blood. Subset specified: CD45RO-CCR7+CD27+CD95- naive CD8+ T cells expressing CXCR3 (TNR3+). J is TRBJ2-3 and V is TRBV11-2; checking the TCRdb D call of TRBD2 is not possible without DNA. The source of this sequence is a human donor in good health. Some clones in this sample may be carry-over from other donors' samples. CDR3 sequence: CASSLGVAGIGTDTQYF.